This T cell receptor beta chain stems from a study of T cell responses to AZD1222 COVID-19 vaccine. Whole-study findings and limits: Clonal diversity may have been underestimated in mostly white British donors. Nearly half of spike-specific TCRs reportedly target unmutated variant regions. Just a handful of AZD1222 recipients were seropositive at baseline. Regions 160-218 and 743-854 held dominance among vaccine-associated CD4 TCRs, which spanned spike.

This clone was picked up one time. What it recognizes is unknown. From germline, CDR1 is WNHNN and CDR2 SYGVQD (reference sequence). The CDR3 spans 13 residues. V was cut by 7 bases and J by 5 bases, with 15 bases left in between. The assay was immunoSEQ multiplex PCR, and TCRdb's table has in-frame clones only and misses some. This sample has around 130,000 clones, with 86% found just once. V usage is TRBV10-1 and J usage is TRBJ2-7; D is ambiguous. Sample: peripheral blood, taken 28 days after the second AZD1222 dose. This sequence originates from an adult who received the AZD1222 COVID-19 vaccine. CDR3 DNA sequence: TGCGCCAGCACCCTCTCCTCCAGCCACGAGCAGTACTTC. This encodes CASTLSSSHEQYF.